This T cell receptor (beta chain) was found in a study of cytomegalovirus exposure and HLA in healthy donors. PCR was performed using 60 Vbeta and 13 Jbeta primers. Sequencing was performed with immunoSEQ multiplex PCR; in TCRdb, only in-frame clones are kept and a portion is missing. Altogether around 130,000 clones are present, around 90% being singletons, with the ten largest covering 0.45% to 0.6%. CDR3 length equals 14 residues. CDR1 is SGHVS, CDR2 FQNEAQ, per germline. V dropped 0 bases and J dropped 4 bases, with 8 bases sitting between them. This clone was found once. What was sequenced was PBMCs. J is TRBJ2-3 and V is TRBV7-8, with D tentatively TRBD2 (6 bases). This clonotype was sampled from a woman aged 35 to 49 in good health and CMV-seronegative. In DNA, the CDR3 is TGTGCCAGCAGCTTAGCCGGGAGTTCAGATACGCAGTATTTT. It yields the protein CASSLAGSSDTQYF.